A selection of T cell receptor beta chains follows, all from one sample in a study of CD4 T cells in relation to SARS-CoV-2 and coronaviruses. The repertoire was sequenced with immunoSEQ multiplex PCR; TCRdb's copy has only in-frame clones and lacks some. The sample carries tens of thousands of clones, approximately 72% recorded once. No antigen has been assigned to these receptors. The specimen was CD4+ T cells from PBMCs, cultured in vitro. These receptors came from a human donor in good health. Both conserved end residues are part of each CDR3. A D gene is named only where the DNA matches it firmly. The size of a clone is reported for some rows only, either as once, few or many, or as a class for expanded clones.

clone_size d_call j_call v_call cdr3_length cdr3_nt cdr3_aa
. . TRBJ2-1 TRBV18 16 TGTGCCAGCTCACCAGACAGGAGGAGCTCCTACAATGAGCAGTTCTTC CASSPDRRSSYNEQFF
. . TRBJ1-2 TRBV4-1 16 TGCGCCAGCAGCCAACCCTGGGCCGGGGCCAAACTAGGCTACACCTTC CASSQPWAGAKLGYTF
. . TRBJ2-7 TRBV7-2 15 TGTGCCAGCAGCTTAGCGGGGGGATTCTCCTACGAGCAGTACTTC CASSLAGGFSYEQYF
. . TRBJ2-6 TRBV5-1 16 TGCGCCAGCAGCCTCGGACTCTCCTCTGGGGCCAACGTCCTGACTTTC CASSLGLSSGANVLTF
. . TRBJ2-7 TRBV21-1 14 TGTGCCAGCGGGCGCCGGGACAGGGTCTACGAGCAGTACTTC CASGRRDRVYEQYF
. TRBD2 TRBJ2-1 TRBV20-1 11 TGCAGTGCTAGCGGGAGGAATGAGCAGTTCTTC CSASGRNEQFF
once . TRBJ1-4 TRBV5-1 14 TGCGCCAGCAGCTTGTCACAGCCGAATGAAAAACTGTTTTTT CASSLSQPNEKLFF
. . TRBJ1-2 TRBV7-3 13 TGTGCCAGCAGCTTAAACGCTTTCTATGGCTACACCTTC CASSLNAFYGYTF
. TRBD2 TRBJ2-2 TRBV5-6 16 TGTGCCAGCAGCTTGGGAGGACTAGCGGACACCGGGGAGCTGTTTTTT CASSLGGLADTGELFF
. TRBD2 TRBJ2-1 TRBV11-2 15 TGTGCCAGCAGCTTAGCGGGAGGGCAATTCAATGAGCAGTTCTTC CASSLAGGQFNEQFF
. . TRBJ1-6 TRBV6-4 13 TGTGCCAGCAGTGCCGAACCACAGGGTCCCCTCCACTTT CASSAEPQGPLHF
once TRBD1 TRBJ1-1 TRBV9 15 TGTGCCAGCAGCGTAGCGGACAGGGGTCTCACTGAAGCTTTCTTT CASSVADRGLTEAFF
. . TRBJ2-1 TRBV19 13 TGTGCCAGTAGTATAGGGAGTCTAAATGAGCAGTTCTTC CASSIGSLNEQFF
. . TRBJ2-7 TRBV6-1 14 TGTGCCAGCAGTGAAAGCTGGGGACGCAACGAGCAGTACTTC CASSESWGRNEQYF
. . TRBJ2-3 TRBV18 13 TGTGCCAGCTCTCAACTAGCCACAGATACGCAGTATTTT CASSQLATDTQYF
. . TRBJ1-2 TRBV3-1/TRBV3-2 14 TGTGCCAGCAGCCAAGGACAGCCATCCTATGGCTACACCTTC CASSQGQPSYGYTF
. TRBD1 TRBJ2-7 TRBV6-5 13 TGTGCCAGCAGCAGAGGACAGGAGTACGAGCAGTACTTC CASSRGQEYEQYF
. TRBD1 TRBJ1-5 TRBV28 14 TGTGCCAGCAGTTTAGCAGGGGGAAATCAGCCCCAGCATTTT CASSLAGGNQPQHF
few . TRBJ2-7 TRBV29-1 14 TGCAGCGTTGAAGATCCTTGGAGGGAGTACGAGCAGTACTTC CSVEDPWREYEQYF
few . TRBJ2-1 TRBV25-1 11 TGTGCCAGCAGTGCCTTTAATGAGCAGTTCTTC CASSAFNEQFF
. . TRBJ2-1 TRBV18 19 TGTGCCAGCTCACCACGATGGGGGGGCCGGACTCGACCAGACAATGAGCAGTTCTTC CASSPRWGGRTRPDNEQFF
few . TRBJ2-3 TRBV9 15 TGTGCCAGCAGCGCAGGAGGGGGCGGCACAGATACGCAGTATTTT CASSAGGGGTDTQYF
. . TRBJ2-1 TRBV7-8 17 TGTGCCAGCAGCCTGATCGAGAGGGAGGCCTCCTACAATGAGCAGTTCTTC CASSLIEREASYNEQFF
. . TRBJ2-5 TRBV29-1 13 TGCAGCCCCCTTGTGTGGCCACAAGAGACCCAGTACTTC CSPLVWPQETQYF
. TRBD1 TRBJ1-3 TRBV28 12 TGTGCCAGCAGCCGACAGGGGTACACCATATATTTT CASSRQGYTIYF
. TRBD1 TRBJ2-2 TRBV10-2 17 TGCGCCAGCAGTACGCAAATGGGGACAGGGGCATCTGGGGAGCTGTTTTTT CASSTQMGTGASGELFF
. TRBD2 TRBJ2-2 TRBV7-7 19 TGTGCCAGCAGCTCACTAGCGGGAGGATTTACGAGGGGAACCGGGGAGCTGTTTTTT CASSSLAGGFTRGTGELFF
. TRBD2 TRBJ2-7 TRBV15 16 TGTGCCACCAGCAGAGAATTCTCGCTAGCGGGATCCGAGCAGTACTTC CATSREFSLAGSEQYF
. TRBD1 TRBJ1-1 TRBV9 14 TGTGCCAGCCAGGGACAGACCATCTTCACTGAAGCTTTCTTT CASQGQTIFTEAFF
. TRBD2 TRBJ2-3 TRBV24-1 14 TGTGCCACCAGTGATTTTCCCTTCGGGGGGACGCAGTATTTT CATSDFPFGGTQYF
. TRBD1 TRBJ2-6 TRBV4-1 17 TGCGCCAGCAGCCAAGGGACAGGGGAATCTGGGGCCAACGTCCTGACTTTC CASSQGTGESGANVLTF
. TRBD1 TRBJ1-5 TRBV7-8 16 TGTGCCAGCAGCCTAGACAGGGAGGCTAGCAATCAGCCCCAGCATTTT CASSLDREASNQPQHF
. . TRBJ2-1 TRBV5-1 9 TGCGCCAGCGGGGATGAGCAGTTCTTC CASGDEQFF
. TRBD1 TRBJ2-3 TRBV9 17 TGTGCCAGCAGCCCACGGACAGGTCTTACTAGCACAGATACGCAGTATTTT CASSPRTGLTSTDTQYF
few . TRBJ1-2 TRBV5-1 13 TGCGCCAGCAGCTTAGAAGGGGGACGGGGCTACACCTTC CASSLEGGRGYTF
few TRBD1 TRBJ2-2 TRBV2 15 TGTGCCAGCAGTGGGACAGGGGGCGCCGGAGGGGAGCTGTTTTTT CASSGTGGAGGELFF
few . TRBJ2-7 TRBV7-2 13 TGTGCCAGCAGCTTAAGACAGTCCTACGAGCAGTACTTC CASSLRQSYEQYF
. . TRBJ2-7 TRBV19 14 TGTGCCAGTAGTATAGACGGGGGGCGGTCCGAGCAGTACTTC CASSIDGGRSEQYF
. . TRBJ1-4 TRBV6-4 13 TGTGCCAGCAGTGAATCTGGTGGGCGGAAACTGTTTTTT CASSESGGRKLFF
. . TRBJ1-2 TRBV28 12 TGTGCCAGCAGTACCCGGACATACGGCTACACCTTC CASSTRTYGYTF
. . TRBJ1-2 TRBV5-1 15 TGCGCCAGCAGCACGCCGGGACAAGGTCTCTATGGCTACACCTTC CASSTPGQGLYGYTF
. . TRBJ1-5 TRBV5-1 16 TGCGCCAGCAGCGTTGGGGGGCCCGGATCCAATCAGCCCCAGCATTTT CASSVGGPGSNQPQHF
. TRBD2 TRBJ2-1 TRBV15 17 TGTGCCACCAGCAGAGATCGTCTAGCGGTTCCCGGAAATGAGCAGTTCTTC CATSRDRLAVPGNEQFF
few . TRBJ1-2 TRBV5-1 15 TGCGCCAGCAGGTTAGGCGCTCCTTCTATGTATGGCTACACCTTC CASRLGAPSMYGYTF
. . TRBJ1-5 TRBV5-1 13 TGCGCCAGCAGCTTGGGGTTGGACCAGCCCCAGCATTTT CASSLGLDQPQHF
. . TRBJ1-3 TRBV25-1 13 TGTGCCAGCGGAATTTTCTCTGGAAACACCATATATTTT CASGIFSGNTIYF
few . TRBJ2-1 TRBV7-3 14 TGTGCCAGCAGCGTCGGCGGGACCCACAATGAGCAGTTCTTC CASSVGGTHNEQFF
. . TRBJ2-3 TRBV7-7 14 TGTGCCAGCAGTCCAGGGGTGGGCGCAGATACGCAGTATTTT CASSPGVGADTQYF
. TRBD2 TRBJ2-1 TRBV14 15 TGTGCCAGCAGCCTCACTAGCGGGACCTACAATGAGCAGTTCTTC CASSLTSGTYNEQFF
. . TRBJ1-5 TRBV6-4 15 TGTGCCAGCAGGGACAAGGGGTATAGCAATCAGCCCCAGCATTTT CASRDKGYSNQPQHF
once . TRBJ2-5 TRBV29-1 13 TGCAGCGTCGCTAGACTGGAGCAAGAGACCCAGTACTTC CSVARLEQETQYF
few TRBD1 TRBJ1-2 TRBV27 13 TGTGCCAGCGCCGACAGGGGGAGATATGGCTACACCTTC CASADRGRYGYTF
. . TRBJ2-5 TRBV6-5 13 TGTGCCAGCAGTAAGACAGGGGAGGGGACCCAGTACTTC CASSKTGEGTQYF
. . TRBJ2-3 TRBV6-5 13 TGTGCCAGCAGTTCGTCAGGGGTGGATACGCAGTATTTT CASSSSGVDTQYF
. TRBD2 TRBJ2-5 TRBV10-3 13 TGTGCCATCGGGACTAGCGCTCAAGAGACCCAGTACTTC CAIGTSAQETQYF